The 32 T cell receptor beta chains given below trace back to one sample, sequenced in a study of PD-1 blockade in classical Hodgkin lymphoma. Every patient experienced relapse after autologous stem cell transplantation, and brentuximab vedotin exposure varied. Some clones are missing from TCRdb's copy, which holds only in-frame ones; the method was immunoSEQ multiplex PCR. The data contain 900 to 1,500 clones, 85% to 90% of them singletons. This material consisted of peripheral blood mononuclear cells (PBMCs), taken at baseline. The receptor set was obtained from a human donor with classical Hodgkin lymphoma.

This chain joins TRBV18 and TRBJ1-3; D unclear. This CDR3 contains 13 residues. The V end lost 4 bases, the J end lost 0 bases, and 4 bases lay between the germline ends. Germline V gene sequence: CDR1 KGHSH, CDR2 LQKENI. The CDR3 DNA reads as TGTGCCAGCTCACAGGGCTCTGGAAACACCATATATTTT. Its protein is CASSQGSGNTIYF.

This clone has only one observation. The chain couples TRBV5-1 to TRBJ2-5; D perhaps matches TRBD2 (6 bases). Trimming took 4 bases from V and 5 from J, leaving 18 bases between them. This CDR3 has 15 amino acids. The germline CDR1 and CDR2 sequences are SGHRS and YFSETQ. The CDR3 here is CASSPMPGLRETQYF. The DNA of the CDR3 is TGCGCCAGCAGCCCCATGCCGGGACTCAGGGAGACCCAGTACTTC.

This clone appeared a single time. This chain joins TRBV4-1 and TRBJ1-1; D not certain. V was pared by 1 base and J by 0 bases, with 21 bases between. The CDR3 consists of 19 residues. The germline gives CDR1 MGHRA, CDR2 YSYEKL. CDR3 nucleotides: TGCGCCAGCAGCCAAGGCCCCTTAACTAAGCGGCAACTGAACACTGAAGCTTTCTTT. Residues: CASSQGPLTKRQLNTEAFF.

The rearrangement uses TRBV5-5 and TRBJ2-3; D is unresolved. The V gene's germline CDR1 is SGHKS and CDR2 YYEKEE (reference sequence). This CDR3 spans 12 amino acids. Trimming shortened V by 1 base and J by 4 bases, and 4 bases separated the two germline ends. CDR3 nucleotides: TGTGCCAGCAGCTTGTGGGCAGATACGCAGTATTTT. Protein product: CASSLWADTQYF.

The chain joins TRBV4-1 to TRBJ2-1; TRBD2 aligns across 8 bases. From germline, CDR1 is MGHRA and CDR2 YSYEKL. The CDR3 runs 18 residues. The V gene end was trimmed by 4 bases and the J gene end by 6 bases; junction bases not matched to a gene: 17. This CDR3 reads CASSPFIRLAPLPNEQFF. The CDR3 DNA reads as TGCGCCAGCAGCCCTTTTATCCGACTAGCGCCCCTCCCCAATGAGCAGTTCTTC.

The chain combines TRBV5-5 with TRBJ2-5, with D possibly matching TRBD2 (6 bases). In germline, CDR1 is SGHKS, CDR2 YYEKEE (reference sequence). The V end was cut by 0 bases, the J end by 9 bases, with 18 bases between. The CDR3 runs to 15 residues. Here the CDR3 reads CASSLGGLPLAAQYF. CDR3 bases: TGTGCCAGCAGCTTGGGCGGACTACCTCTCGCGGCCCAGTACTTC.

The chain has TRBV6-1 and TRBJ1-2; 10 nucleotides agree with TRBD1. The germline V gene encodes CDR1 MNHNS and CDR2 SASEGT. CDR3 length: 17 amino acids. Germline trimming cut 0 bases from V and 3 bases from J; bases unmatched to any gene: 7. CDR3 in DNA: TGTGCCAGCAGTGAAGCGAGGGGGGACAGGGGATACTATGGCTACACCTTC. Translation: CASSEARGDRGYYGYTF.

The chain uses TRBV6-5 and TRBJ1-1; D is unresolved. With 6 bases removed from V and 3 bases from J, the gap between germline ends came to 17 bases. Germline values: CDR1 MNHEY, CDR2 SVGAGI. CDR3 size: 15 residues. The CDR3 nucleotides are TGTGCCAGCAGCAGAACAGCCCCCCTAGACACTGAAGCTTTCTTT. Its translation is CASSRTAPLDTEAFF.

V is TRBV4-1 and J is TRBJ2-1, with D maybe TRBD2 (6 bases). Germline lookup yields CDR1 MGHRA and CDR2 YSYEKL. There are 13 residues in the CDR3. The V and J ends lost 0 bases and 9 bases respectively, with 9 bases between them. This CDR3 is CASSQDQGGEQFF. CDR3 coding DNA: TGCGCCAGCAGCCAAGATCAGGGAGGTGAGCAGTTCTTC.

V gene TRBV19 combines with J gene TRBJ1-5, with 8 bases matching TRBD1. Germline-derived CDR1 and CDR2 are LNHDA and SQIVND (reference sequence). This CDR3 spans 16 amino acids. The V and J ends lost 5 bases and 11 bases, in that order; junction bases with no gene match: 17. The CDR3 DNA is TGTGCCAGTAGTGAGGACAGGGCCCCGGTTCGATCAGCCCAGCATTTT. Residues: CASSEDRAPVRSAQHF.

The chain employs TRBV4-1 and TRBJ2-1, with TRBD1 matching 9 bases. The CDR3 spans 18 residues. The V segment lost 4 bases and the J segment 5 bases; nucleotides outside the gene matches: 15. Germline CDR1 MGHRA, CDR2 YSYEKL. CDR3: CASSRSANRGRPDNEQFF. CDR3 nucleotides: TGCGCCAGCAGCCGTTCCGCGAACAGGGGGCGACCGGACAATGAGCAGTTCTTC.

This rearrangement joins TRBV5-1 to TRBJ2-3; D remains unclear. The CDR3 loop spans 12 amino acids. V was clipped by 4 bases and J by 5 bases, with 8 bases between them. CDR1 is SGHRS and CDR2 is YFSETQ in the germline V gene. The CDR3 protein is CASSLEGDTQYF. The CDR3 DNA reads TGCGCCAGCAGCCTGGAAGGAGATACGCAGTATTTT.

The chain combines TRBV5-8 with TRBJ1-4, with unresolved D. The germline CDR1 and CDR2 sequences are SGHTS and YDEGEE. With 3 bases removed from V and 8 bases from J, the gap between germline ends came to 17 bases. This CDR3 is built from 15 residues. Here the CDR3 DNA reads TGTGCCAGCAGCTCCTCAACACGGGGTGGAGAAAAACTGTTTTTT. It specifies CASSSSTRGGEKLFF. Complete variable domain (other parts from reference TRBV5-8 and TRBJ1-4): EAGVTQSPTHLIKTRGQQATLRCSPISGHTSVYWYQQALGLGLQFLLWYDEGEERNRGNFPPRFSGRQFPNYSSELNVNALELEDSALYLCASSSSTRGGEKLFFGSGTQLSVL.

The CDR3 DNA reads TGTGCCAGCAGTTACTCGGGGGGGGAGACCCAGTACTTC. Amino acid sequence: CASSYSGGETQYF. The chain links TRBV6-5 to TRBJ2-5; TRBD2 matches 7 bases. CDR3 length: 13 amino acids. Per the germline V gene, CDR1 is MNHEY and CDR2 is SVGAGI. Trimming took 0 bases from V and 5 from J; bases not matched to a gene: 0.

The chain has TRBV7-8 and TRBJ1-1, with unresolved D. The CDR3 length is 12 residues. Germline loops: CDR1 SGHVS, CDR2 FQNEAQ. V dropped 6 bases and J dropped 4 bases, with 9 bases sitting between them. CDR3 sequence reads: CASRKDGTEAFF. CDR3 in DNA: TGTGCCAGCAGGAAGGACGGCACTGAAGCTTTCTTT.

This chain connects TRBV9 to TRBJ2-1; 8 nucleotides match TRBD2. The V gene end was trimmed by 5 bases and the J gene end by 0 bases; junction bases not matched to a gene: 4. The CDR3 totals 15 residues. Germline V lookup: CDR1 SGDLS, CDR2 YYNGEE. In nucleotides, the CDR3 is TGTGCCAGCAGTTTCAGCGGGGGCTCCTACAATGAGCAGTTCTTC. Translated: CASSFSGGSYNEQFF.

CDR3 sequence (DNA): TGTGCCAGCAGCCTTAGACCCGACAGGAACCAAGAGACCCAGTACTTC. Translated: CASSLRPDRNQETQYF. The chain employs TRBV11-2 and TRBJ2-5; maybe TRBD1 (6 bases). Germline V gene lookup returns CDR1 SGHAT and CDR2 FQNNGV. The CDR3 loop spans 16 amino acids. V lost 5 bases and J 0 bases, leaving 16 bases between the germline ends.

The chain combines TRBV27 with TRBJ2-3, with D possibly being TRBD1 or TRBD2 (5 bases each). CDR1 and CDR2 (germline): MNHEY, SMNVEV (reference sequence). This CDR3 region has 16 residues. Trimming cost V 0 bases and J 7 bases, with 17 bases left between them. The CDR3 protein is CASSLSWGTIKNTQYF. The CDR3 nucleotides are TGTGCCAGCAGTTTATCCTGGGGGACCATAAAGAATACGCAGTATTTT.

The chain has TRBV5-4 and TRBJ2-3, with a weak D call TRBD2 (6 bases). Trimming cost V 5 bases and J 2 bases, with 15 bases left between them. Germline V gene data show CDR1 as SGHNT and CDR2 as YYREEE (reference sequence). This CDR3 comprises 15 residues. The CDR3 coding sequence is TGTGCCAGCAGGGCCGGGACTCATCACACAGATACGCAGTATTTT. It encodes CASRAGTHHTDTQYF.

The rearrangement uses TRBV6-5 and TRBJ1-2; D may be TRBD1 (5 bases). The germline V gene has CDR1 MNHEY and CDR2 SVGAGI. The ends were cut back, 0 bases at V and 1 base at J, with 9 bases in the middle. The CDR3 contains 15 residues. The CDR3 DNA follows: TGTGCCAGCAGTTACTCGGGGGGTGTTAACTATGGCTACACCTTC. Protein product: CASSYSGGVNYGYTF.

The chain uses TRBV6-1 and TRBJ2-7, with TRBD2 as a possible D gene (5 bases). Trimming pared 0 bases from V and 6 bases from J, leaving 21 bases between. This CDR3 is 17 amino acids long. CDR1 MNHNS and CDR2 SASEGT come from the germline V gene. DNA for the CDR3: TGTGCCAGCAGTGAAGCGTCCGGACGCCTGAGGAGGCGCGAGCAGTACGTC. It is translated as CASSEASGRLRRREQYV.

The rearrangement uses TRBV11-2 and TRBJ2-3; TRBD1 matches at 11 bases. V lost 5 bases to trimming and J lost 3 bases; unmatched junction nucleotides: 7. The CDR3 is 16 amino acids. CDR1 SGHAT and CDR2 FQNNGV come from the germline V gene. The CDR3 DNA follows: TGTGCCAGCAGCCCCTGGACAGGGGGCAGGACAGATACGCAGTATTTT. Its protein product is CASSPWTGGRTDTQYF.

This clone has a single count. The rearrangement links TRBV5-1 to TRBJ1-2; a weak D match, TRBD1 (5 bases). The CDR3 sequence is 14 residues long. CDR1 and CDR2 from the germline V gene are SGHRS and YFSETQ. V was shortened by 4 bases and J by 8 bases, with 18 bases between the two germline ends. This CDR3 reads CASSPVGPSMGYTF. The CDR3 nucleotides are TGCGCCAGCAGCCCTGTGGGACCCTCTATGGGCTACACCTTC.

CDR3 residues: CASSVARGNYGYTF. The CDR3, as DNA: TGTGCCAGCAGCGTAGCCCGGGGGAACTATGGCTACACCTTC. This sequence joins TRBV9 and TRBJ1-2; tentatively, D is TRBD1 (5 bases). Looked up from germline, CDR1 is SGDLS and CDR2 is YYNGEE. Trimming took 0 bases from V and 2 from J, leaving 8 bases between them. The CDR3 has 14 amino acids.

This chain connects TRBV5-1 to TRBJ2-3; TRBD1 or TRBD2 may be the D gene (5 bases each). CDR3 length: 16 amino acids. Germline V gene lookup returns CDR1 SGHRS and CDR2 YFSETQ. V was cut by 3 bases and J by 1 base, with 15 bases left in between. The CDR3 DNA reads as TGCGCCAGCAGCTGGGGACGAGTCATGGGCACAGATACGCAGTATTTT. Translating it yields CASSWGRVMGTDTQYF.

The chain carries TRBV6-4 and TRBJ2-1; possible D gene TRBD1, 6 bases. Germline CDR1 MRHNA, CDR2 SNTAGT. This CDR3 comprises 15 residues. Trimming left V 5 bases short and J 3 bases short, with 14 bases between. CDR3 in amino acids: CASSPGTPNYNEQFF. The CDR3 DNA is TGTGCCAGCAGTCCCGGGACACCCAACTACAATGAGCAGTTCTTC.

V gene TRBV5-4 combines with J gene TRBJ2-1; TRBD2 is a possible D gene (6 bases). V lost 4 bases to trimming and J lost 3 bases, with 17 bases between them. This CDR3 region has 16 residues. The germline CDR1 and CDR2 sequences are SGHNT and YYREEE (reference sequence). CDR3 bases: TGTGCCAGCAGCCCCGGGGCGGGGATCCTCTACAATGAGCAGTTCTTC. Its protein product is CASSPGAGILYNEQFF.

The rearrangement uses TRBV7-3 and TRBJ2-1, with TRBD2 matching 15 bases. This CDR3 comprises 16 residues. Germline trimming cut 6 bases from V and 7 bases from J; bases unmatched to any gene: 7. The germline gives CDR1 SGHTA, CDR2 FQGTGA. The CDR3 here is CASSSGLAGGLNEQFF. CDR3 sequence (DNA): TGTGCCAGCAGTTCGGGACTAGCGGGGGGCCTGAATGAGCAGTTCTTC.

The chain couples TRBV7-6 to TRBJ1-5, with D possibly matching TRBD1 (5 bases). The CDR3 has 15 amino acids. From germline, CDR1 is SGHVS and CDR2 FNYEAQ. V shed 2 bases and J shed 1 base, with 9 bases lying between them. The CDR3 protein is CASSLRGGSNQPQHF. CDR3 nucleotides: TGTGCCAGCAGCTTAAGGGGCGGAAGCAATCAGCCCCAGCATTTT.

The V gene is TRBV5-6, the J gene TRBJ1-1; D is ambiguous. The V and J ends lost 0 bases and 5 bases respectively, with 17 bases between them. This CDR3 spans 16 amino acids. Germline V gene data show CDR1 as SGHDT and CDR2 as YYEEEE. CDR3 in amino acids: CASSLVFSEGWTEAFF. The CDR3 DNA reads TGTGCCAGCAGCTTGGTGTTTAGTGAGGGCTGGACTGAAGCTTTCTTT.

The chain joins TRBV5-8 to TRBJ1-5, with D unresolved. The germline V gene encodes CDR1 SGHTS and CDR2 YDEGEE. The CDR3 consists of 13 residues. V dropped 1 base and J dropped 6 bases, with 8 bases sitting between them. CDR3 sequence (DNA): TGTGCCAGCAGCTTGCCAACGCGTCAGCCCCAGCATTTT. This encodes CASSLPTRQPQHF.

The chain carries TRBV6-1 and TRBJ1-6; D is undetermined. The germline gives CDR1 MNHNS, CDR2 SASEGT. The CDR3 length is 14 residues. Trimming removed 4 bases at V and 10 bases at J, with 14 bases between. The CDR3 DNA sequence: TGTGCCAGCAGTGCGGCCACCATAAGATCACCCCTCCACTTT. As protein: CASSAATIRSPLHF.